The clone carrying this TCR beta chain was counted only a few times. Its target is unknown. TCRbeta library construction was performed incorporating unique molecular identifiers. In TCRdb, the PCR reads were re-called with MiXCR into one record per CDR3 protein. The table lists about 980,000 distinct CDR3 sequences, about 26% of them singletons. The data originate from a study of T-cell reconstitution after alpha-beta-depleted transplantation in children. Points from the study as a whole: T-cell counts and diversity at one year following transplant were attributed mainly to newly produced T cells.

The germline V gene has CDR1 DFQATT and CDR2 SNEGSKA (reference sequence). Germline trimming cut 6 bases from V and 4 bases from J; bases unmatched to any gene: 12. CDR3 length: 15 amino acids. The receptor was isolated from a boy under two years old who had a stem cell transplant for SCID, so the T cells may come from the graft donor. Sequenced material: PBMCs, mostly from graft donor cells, taken 360 days after TCRalphabeta/CD19-depleted stem cell transplant. The genes are TRBV20-1 and TRBJ2-7, with 10 bases matching TRBD2. The DNA of the CDR3 is TGCAGTGCCCCTCCCCCCTCTAGCGGGGGATACGAGCAGTACTTC. This sequence encodes CSAPPPSSGGYEQYF.